These 19 T cell receptor beta chains share one sample of origin, sequenced in a study of T cell responses to AZD1222 COVID-19 vaccine. This table comes from immunoSEQ multiplex PCR, and its TCRdb copy is limited to in-frame clones, with some not included. There are 130,000 or so clones in the sample; about nine tenths occur only once, and 20% to 25% lies in the top ten. This sample comprised peripheral blood, obtained on day 0 of AZD1222 vaccination. The receptor source for this set is an adult in good health.

The chain carries TRBV5-8 and TRBJ1-4; 9 nucleotides line up with TRBD1. Trimming at V came to 4 bases and at J to 7 bases, leaving 5 bases not matched to a gene. Germline V gene sequence: CDR1 SGHTS, CDR2 YDEGEE. The CDR3 covers 14 residues. CDR3 amino acids: CASSQGQGLEKLFF. The DNA for the CDR3 is TGTGCCAGCAGCCAGGGACAGGGACTTGAAAAACTGTTTTTT. Using reference TRBV5-8 and TRBJ1-4 for the parts outside the CDR3, the full variable domain is EAGVTQSPTHLIKTRGQQATLRCSPISGHTSVYWYQQALGLGLQFLLWYDEGEERNRGNFPPRFSGRQFPNYSSELNVNALELEDSALYLCASSQGQGLEKLFFGSGTQLSVL.

The chain carries TRBV15 and TRBJ1-5; 9 positions agree with TRBD1. This CDR3 contains 16 residues. V was pared by 3 bases and J by 7 bases, with 10 bases of the junction left unmatched. Germline-derived CDR1 and CDR2 are LNHNV and YYDKDF (reference sequence). The CDR3 DNA sequence: TGTGCCACCAGCAGGACCGGGACAGGGCTGGGGCAGCCCCAGCATTTT. It is translated as CATSRTGTGLGQPQHF.

This clone was counted only a few times. The chain carries TRBV19 and TRBJ2-1; 11 nucleotides agree with TRBD1. The CDR3 is made up of 18 amino acids. Germline CDR1 reads LNHDA; CDR2 reads SQIVND (reference sequence). Unmatched junction bases numbered 16, after V lost 7 bases and J lost 5 bases. This CDR3 reads CASTLVGVGTGGNNEQFF. The CDR3 DNA reads TGTGCCAGTACCCTCGTAGGGGTCGGGACAGGGGGAAACAATGAGCAGTTCTTC.

V usage is TRBV2 and J usage is TRBJ2-7; TRBD1 agrees at 9 bases. After removal of 4 bases from V and 3 bases from J, the junction contained 4 bases not matched to a gene. From germline, CDR1 is SNHLY and CDR2 FYNNEI. The CDR3 consists of 14 residues. CDR3 region: CASSGPDRGYEQYF. In DNA form, the CDR3 reads TGTGCCAGCAGTGGGCCGGACAGGGGCTACGAGCAGTACTTC.

The rearrangement uses TRBV4-3 and TRBJ2-1; TRBD1 might be the D (6 bases). The CDR3 sequence is 13 residues long. Germline CDR1 LGHNA, CDR2 YSLEER. The ends were cut back, 2 bases at V and 10 bases at J, with 12 bases in the middle. The CDR3 DNA reads TGCGCCAGCAGCCAAAACAGGGTACAGGAGCAGTTCTTC. Encoded protein: CASSQNRVQEQFF.

This chain joins TRBV10-2 and TRBJ1-2, with 7 bases fitting TRBD1. With 8 bases clipped from V and 5 bases from J, the junction kept 8 bases outside the gene matches. The CDR3 totals 13 residues. Germline CDR1 and CDR2: WSHSY and SAAADI. Written as DNA, the CDR3 is TGCGCCAGCCTACTCGACAGGGAGTATGGCTACACCTTC. This codes for CASLLDREYGYTF.

The chain has TRBV3-1 (or the pseudogene TRBV3-2) and TRBJ1-6; TRBD1 is a possible D gene (5 bases). V was pared by 1 base and J by 10 bases, with 11 bases between. The CDR3 has 14 residues. The germline V gene has CDR1 LGHDT and CDR2 YNNKEL (reference sequence). The CDR3 region is CASSQVAGPSPLHF. CDR3 in DNA: TGTGCCAGCAGCCAAGTTGCAGGGCCATCACCCCTCCACTTT.

The genes are TRBV11-3 and TRBJ1-2; D unresolved. The CDR3 covers 10 residues. Germline loops: CDR1 SGHNT, CDR2 YENEEA. The germline V and J ends were trimmed by 5 bases and 7 bases, with 5 bases remaining between them. CDR3 loop: CASSRGGYTF. The CDR3 DNA reads TGTGCCAGCAGCCGGGGTGGCTACACCTTC.

The sample holds a few counts of this clone. The rearrangement joins TRBV7-9 to TRBJ2-5; 8 nucleotides agree with TRBD1. Germline CDR1 SEHNR, CDR2 FQNEAQ (reference sequence). The CDR3 has 15 residues. Trimming cost V 3 bases and J 3 bases; bases outside gene matches: 6. This CDR3 reads CASSFHLDREETQYF. The CDR3 DNA sequence: TGTGCCAGCAGCTTTCATTTGGACAGGGAAGAGACCCAGTACTTC.

The genes are TRBV4-1 and TRBJ2-3, with 8 bases aligning to TRBD2. Germline assignment: CDR1 MGHRA and CDR2 YSYEKL. Unmatched junction bases numbered 10, after V lost 0 bases and J lost 2 bases. The CDR3 is 18 amino acids. The CDR3 loop reads CASSQDRAAGGTTDTQYF. The CDR3 bases are TGCGCCAGCAGCCAAGATCGGGCCGCGGGGGGTACCACAGATACGCAGTATTTT.

The CDR3 DNA reads as TGTGCCAGCAGCAGGGAATCCAATTCACCCCTCCACTTT. Protein sequence: CASSRESNSPLHF. The chain links TRBV2 to TRBJ1-6; D might be TRBD1 (5 bases). Trimming removed 6 bases at V and 7 bases at J, with 10 bases between. Germline values: CDR1 SNHLY, CDR2 FYNNEI. This CDR3 has 13 residues.

The genes are TRBV5-6 and TRBJ2-1; weak D call: TRBD1 (6 bases). Trimming removed 2 bases at V and 3 bases at J, with 18 bases between. The CDR3 length is 17 residues. The V gene's germline CDR1 is SGHDT and CDR2 YYEEEE. The CDR3 region is CASSLDTGSLDYNEQFF. The CDR3 DNA sequence: TGTGCCAGCAGCTTAGACACAGGGAGTCTAGACTACAATGAGCAGTTCTTC.

The chain carries TRBV28 and TRBJ1-1, with TRBD1 matching over 10 bases. From germline, CDR1 is MDHEN and CDR2 SYDVKM. Losses at the gene ends were 3 bases for V and 2 bases for J; bases not matched to a gene: 21. The CDR3 sequence is 21 residues long. CDR3 protein: CASSFTNLFDRGQNGNTEAFF. Here the CDR3 DNA reads TGTGCCAGCAGTTTTACCAACCTATTCGACAGGGGGCAGAATGGAAACACTGAAGCTTTCTTT. Full variable domain (rest looked up from reference TRBV28 and TRBJ1-1): DVKVTQSSRYLVKRTGEKVFLECVQDMDHENMFWYRQDPGLGLRLIYFSYDVKMKEKGDIPEGYSVSREKKERFSLILESASTNQTSMYLCASSFTNLFDRGQNGNTEAFFGQGTRLTVV.

J is TRBJ1-4 and V is TRBV21-1; the D call in the table, TRBD1, was not verified against the DNA. TRBV21-1 is an annotated pseudogene. CDR3 size: 15 residues. CDR3 sequence: CASSKRGQGGEKLFF. In DNA form, the CDR3 reads TGTGCCAGCAGCAAAAGGGGACAGGGTGGGGAAAAACTGTTTTTT.

The chain joins TRBV3-1 (or the pseudogene TRBV3-2) to TRBJ2-7; D not resolved. The CDR3 has 12 amino acids. Trimming left V 1 base short and J 4 bases short, with 5 bases between. The germline CDR1 and CDR2 sequences are LGHDT and YNNKEL (reference sequence). The CDR3 nucleotides are TGTGCCAGCAGCCAAGTCGCATACGAGCAGTACTTC. It codes for CASSQVAYEQYF.

The chain combines TRBV19 with TRBJ1-2, with D perhaps TRBD1 (5 bases). CDR1 is LNHDA and CDR2 is SQIVND in the germline V gene (reference sequence). The CDR3 covers 15 residues. Trimming took off 5 bases at V and 1 base at J, with 14 bases between the two ends. CDR3 coding DNA: TGTGCCAGTAGTCCCAGGACAAGAAGTAACTATGGCTACACCTTC. This gives the protein CASSPRTRSNYGYTF.

This sequence joins TRBV5-4 and TRBJ2-2, with no clear D. There are 14 residues in the CDR3. V lost 0 bases to trimming and J lost 3 bases, with 6 bases between them. From germline, CDR1 is SGHNT and CDR2 YYREEE (reference sequence). The CDR3 DNA is TGTGCCAGCAGCTTGGGAGGCCACACCGGGGAGCTGTTTTTT. Translation: CASSLGGHTGELFF.

This chain joins TRBV27 and TRBJ2-1, with 9 positions matching TRBD2. The CDR3 has 15 residues. Unmatched junction bases numbered 11, after V lost 6 bases and J lost 8 bases. Germline CDR1 MNHEY, CDR2 SMNVEV (reference sequence). CDR3 residues: CASRLLAGPRDEQFF. CDR3 nucleotide sequence: TGTGCCAGCAGGCTACTAGCGGGTCCTCGAGATGAGCAGTTCTTC.

The chain has TRBV7-2 and TRBJ2-2; D not certain. This CDR3 region has 14 residues. Trimming took 5 bases from V and 1 from J, leaving 8 bases between them. CDR1 and CDR2 (germline): SGHTA, FQGNSA. The CDR3 reads CASSPDGNTGELFF. In DNA, the CDR3 is TGTGCCAGCAGCCCGGACGGGAACACCGGGGAGCTGTTTTTT. Together with reference TRBV7-2 and TRBJ2-2, the CDR3 gives the full variable domain: GAGVSQSPSNKVTEKGKDVELRCDPISGHTALYWYRQSLGQGLEFLIYFQGNSAPDKSGLPSDRFSAERTGGSVSTLTIQRTQQEDSAVYLCASSPDGNTGELFFGEGSRLTVL.